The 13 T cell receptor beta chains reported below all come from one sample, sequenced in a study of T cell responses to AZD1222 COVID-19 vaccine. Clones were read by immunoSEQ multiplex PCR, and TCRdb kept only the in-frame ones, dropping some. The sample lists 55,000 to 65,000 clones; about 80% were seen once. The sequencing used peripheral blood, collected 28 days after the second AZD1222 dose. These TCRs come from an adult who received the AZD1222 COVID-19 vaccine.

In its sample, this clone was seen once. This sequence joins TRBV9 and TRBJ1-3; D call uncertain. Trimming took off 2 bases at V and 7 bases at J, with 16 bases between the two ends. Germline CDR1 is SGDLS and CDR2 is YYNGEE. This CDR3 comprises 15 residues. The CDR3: CASSVSRAQGNTIYF. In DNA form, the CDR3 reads TGTGCCAGCAGCGTTTCGAGGGCGCAAGGTAACACCATATATTTT.

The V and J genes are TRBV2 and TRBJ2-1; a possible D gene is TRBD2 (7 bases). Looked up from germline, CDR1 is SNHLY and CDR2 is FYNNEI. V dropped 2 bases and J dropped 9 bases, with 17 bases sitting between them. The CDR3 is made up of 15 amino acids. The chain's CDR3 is CASSEQQGGRVEQFF. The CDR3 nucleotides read TGTGCCAGCAGTGAACAACAGGGAGGGCGTGTTGAGCAGTTCTTC. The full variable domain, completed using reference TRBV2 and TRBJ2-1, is EPEVTQTPSHQVTQMGQEVILRCVPISNHLYFYWYRQILGQKVEFLVSFYNNEISEKSEIFDDQFSVERPDGSNFTLKIRSTKLEDSAMYFCASSEQQGGRVEQFFGPGTRLTVL.

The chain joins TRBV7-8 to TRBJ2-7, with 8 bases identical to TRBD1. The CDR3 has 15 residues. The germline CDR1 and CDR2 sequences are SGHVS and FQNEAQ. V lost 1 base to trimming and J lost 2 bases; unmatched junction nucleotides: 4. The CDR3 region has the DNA TGTGCCAGCAGCTTAGGAGACAGGGGCCCCTACGAGCAGTACGTC. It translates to CASSLGDRGPYEQYV.

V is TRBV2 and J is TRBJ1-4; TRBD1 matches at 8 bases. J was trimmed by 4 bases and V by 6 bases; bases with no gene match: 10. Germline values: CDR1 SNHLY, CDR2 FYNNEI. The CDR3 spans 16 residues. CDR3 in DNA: TGTGCCAGCAGGAGAAACCAGGGGGCTGGTAATGAAAAACTGTTTTTT. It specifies CASRRNQGAGNEKLFF.

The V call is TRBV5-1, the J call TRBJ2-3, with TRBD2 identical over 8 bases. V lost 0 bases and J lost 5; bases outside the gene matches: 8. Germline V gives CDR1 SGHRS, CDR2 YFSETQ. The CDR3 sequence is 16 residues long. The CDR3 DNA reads TGCGCCAGCAGCTTGGGTGACGGGGGGGCCGGAGATACGCAGTATTTT. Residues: CASSLGDGGAGDTQYF.

DNA for the CDR3: TGTGCCAGTAGTATAGGGCGTGCGGGACCGACTGTTCAAGAGACCCAGTACTTC. Protein product: CASSIGRAGPTVQETQYF. J is TRBJ2-5 and V is TRBV19, with D maybe TRBD2 (6 bases). V gave up 1 base and J gave up 2 bases, with 20 bases separating them. Per the germline V gene, CDR1 is LNHDA and CDR2 is SQIVND (reference sequence). The CDR3 sequence is 18 residues long.

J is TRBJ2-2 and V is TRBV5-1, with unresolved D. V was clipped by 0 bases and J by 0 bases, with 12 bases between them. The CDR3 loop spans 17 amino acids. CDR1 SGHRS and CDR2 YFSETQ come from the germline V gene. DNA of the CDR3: TGCGCCAGCAGCTTGGGACTGCCCAGTTCGAACACCGGGGAGCTGTTTTTT. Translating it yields CASSLGLPSSNTGELFF.

CDR3 nucleotide sequence: TGCAGTGCTAGTGGTGACTTCAACTATGGCTACACCTTC. Its protein product is CSASGDFNYGYTF. The genes are TRBV20-1 and TRBJ1-2; no reliable D call. The ends were cut back, 3 bases at V and 2 bases at J, with 10 bases in the middle. The CDR3 runs 13 residues. Germline loops: CDR1 DFQATT, CDR2 SNEGSKA (reference sequence).

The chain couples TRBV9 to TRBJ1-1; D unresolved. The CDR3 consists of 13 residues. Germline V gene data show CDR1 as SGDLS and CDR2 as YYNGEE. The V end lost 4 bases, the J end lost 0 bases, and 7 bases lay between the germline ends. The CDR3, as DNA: TGTGCCAGCAGCATGCAGGTGAACACTGAAGCTTTCTTT. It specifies CASSMQVNTEAFF.

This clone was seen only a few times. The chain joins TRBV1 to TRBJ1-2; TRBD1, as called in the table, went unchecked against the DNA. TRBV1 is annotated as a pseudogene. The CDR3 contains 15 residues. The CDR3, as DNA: TGCACCAGCAGCCAAGATGGTGGGGGCAACTATGGCTACACCTTC. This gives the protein CTSSQDGGGNYGYTF.

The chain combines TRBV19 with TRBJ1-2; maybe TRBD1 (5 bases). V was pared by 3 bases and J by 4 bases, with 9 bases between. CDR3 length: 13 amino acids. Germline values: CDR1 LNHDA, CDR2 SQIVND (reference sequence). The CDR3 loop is CASSMKGPYGYTF. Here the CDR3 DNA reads TGTGCCAGTAGTATGAAGGGGCCCTATGGCTACACCTTC.

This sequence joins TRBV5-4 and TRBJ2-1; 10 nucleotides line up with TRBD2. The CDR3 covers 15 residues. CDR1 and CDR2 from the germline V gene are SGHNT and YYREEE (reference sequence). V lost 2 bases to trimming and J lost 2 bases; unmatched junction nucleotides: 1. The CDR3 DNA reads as TGTGCCAGCAGCTTAGGACTAGCGGCCTACAATGAGCAGTTCTTC. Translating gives CASSLGLAAYNEQFF.

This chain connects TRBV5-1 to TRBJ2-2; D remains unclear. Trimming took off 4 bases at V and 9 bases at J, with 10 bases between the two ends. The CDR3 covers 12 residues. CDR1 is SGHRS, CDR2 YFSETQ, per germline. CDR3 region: CASSLQARELFF. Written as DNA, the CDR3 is TGCGCCAGCAGCCTCCAGGCGCGGGAGCTGTTTTTT.